The 10 T cell receptor beta chains below were found in one sample sequenced in a study of identifying expanded T cells in peripheral blood. The data were produced by immunoSEQ multiplex PCR, yet TCRdb's version contains in-frame clones alone and is incomplete. The sample lists around 100,000 clones; around 90% were seen once. What was sequenced was blood. These receptors were obtained from a person between 18 and 75 years old in good health.

The gene calls are TRBV5-1 and TRBJ1-5; D uncertain. The CDR3 length is 14 residues. V lost 0 bases and J 5 bases, leaving 9 bases between the germline ends. Germline CDR1 SGHRS, CDR2 YFSETQ. CDR3 in amino acids: CASSLEPSDQPQHF. DNA of the CDR3: TGCGCCAGCAGCTTGGAGCCGAGCGATCAGCCCCAGCATTTT.

This sequence joins TRBV7-2 and TRBJ1-1; no clear D. V lost 2 bases and J 1 base, leaving 20 bases between the germline ends. CDR1 and CDR2 from the germline V gene are SGHTA and FQGNSA. The CDR3 runs to 18 residues. The CDR3, as DNA: TGTGCCAGCAGCTTAATCCCTCTTCTCGGCGGATCGAACACTGAAGCTTTCTTT. Protein product: CASSLIPLLGGSNTEAFF.

The chain is built from TRBV2 and TRBJ1-2; 11 nucleotides match TRBD1. V shed 4 bases and J 7 bases; nucleotides not matched to a gene: 5. Germline-derived CDR1 and CDR2 are SNHLY and FYNNEI. The CDR3 totals 14 residues. The CDR3 region has the DNA TGTGCCAGCAGTGGGGACAGGGGGACTTTTGGCTACACCTTC. Its protein product is CASSGDRGTFGYTF.

The chain is built from TRBV4-2 and TRBJ2-5; D remains ambiguous. V was shortened by 0 bases and J by 2 bases, with 7 bases between the two germline ends. The CDR3 is 14 residues long. The V gene's germline CDR1 is LGHNA and CDR2 YNFKEQ. CDR3 in DNA: TGTGCCAGCAGCCAAGAGGTCACGCAAGAGACCCAGTACTTC. The encoded protein is CASSQEVTQETQYF.

A remark on this clone: Different DNA sequences within this sample yield the same CDR3. The chain uses TRBV7-9 and TRBJ2-7, with D unclear. The CDR3 loop spans 11 amino acids. V was pared by 1 base and J by 6 bases, with 4 bases between. Germline loops: CDR1 SEHNR, CDR2 FQNEAQ (reference sequence). DNA of the CDR3: TGTGCCAGCAGCTTAGGCCGCGAGCAGTACTTC. Translation gives CASSLGREQYF.

The V and J genes are TRBV10-2 and TRBJ2-7; the D gene is possibly TRBD1 (6 bases). The CDR3 runs to 16 residues. Trimming cost V 4 bases and J 2 bases, with 18 bases left between them. Germline lookup yields CDR1 WSHSY and CDR2 SAAADI. CDR3 coding DNA: TGCGCCAGCAGTGGCCCGGACAGAACCTGGACCTACGAGCAGTACTTC. Translating gives CASSGPDRTWTYEQYF.

The rearrangement uses TRBV19 and TRBJ1-2, with TRBD1 as a possible D gene (5 bases). The germline V gene encodes CDR1 LNHDA and CDR2 SQIVND (reference sequence). This CDR3 has 13 residues. The V and J ends lost 1 base and 4 bases respectively, with 7 bases between them. CDR3 sequence reads: CASSIGGTYGYTF. For the CDR3, the DNA is TGTGCCAGTAGTATAGGAGGGACCTATGGCTACACCTTC.

This sequence joins TRBV11-2 and TRBJ1-1; 7 bases are a match to TRBD1. CDR3 length: 15 residues. After removal of 5 bases from V and 2 bases from J, the junction contained 8 bases not matched to a gene. CDR1 is SGHAT and CDR2 is FQNNGV in the germline V gene. CDR3 DNA sequence: TGTGCCAGCAGCGTCAATACAGGGGATAACACTGAAGCTTTCTTT. It is translated as CASSVNTGDNTEAFF. Combining the CDR3 with reference TRBV11-2 and TRBJ1-1 gives the whole variable domain EAGVAQSPRYKIIEKRQSVAFWCNPISGHATLYWYQQILGQGPKLLIQFQNNGVVDDSQLPKDRFSAERLKGVDSTLKIQPAKLEDSAVYLCASSVNTGDNTEAFFGQGTRLTVV.

This clone was found once. The chain has TRBV9 and TRBJ1-6; 7 positions agree with TRBD1. V was pared by 4 bases and J by 7 bases, with 8 bases of the junction left unmatched. Germline V CDR1 and CDR2: SGDLS, YYNGEE. The CDR3 length is 15 residues. The CDR3 reads CASSPAQGGNSPLHF. The CDR3 DNA sequence: TGTGCCAGCAGCCCCGCCCAGGGGGGGAATTCACCCCTCCACTTT.

This clone appeared a single time. This chain connects TRBV30 to TRBJ1-3; 7 positions agree with TRBD1. With 2 bases clipped from V and 9 bases from J, the junction kept 7 bases outside the gene matches. Germline V gene sequence: CDR1 GTSNPN, CDR2 SVGIG (reference sequence). The CDR3 has 13 amino acids. CDR3 sequence reads: CAWSNGQEATIYF. The CDR3 DNA reads as TGTGCCTGGAGTAACGGACAGGAGGCCACCATATATTTT.